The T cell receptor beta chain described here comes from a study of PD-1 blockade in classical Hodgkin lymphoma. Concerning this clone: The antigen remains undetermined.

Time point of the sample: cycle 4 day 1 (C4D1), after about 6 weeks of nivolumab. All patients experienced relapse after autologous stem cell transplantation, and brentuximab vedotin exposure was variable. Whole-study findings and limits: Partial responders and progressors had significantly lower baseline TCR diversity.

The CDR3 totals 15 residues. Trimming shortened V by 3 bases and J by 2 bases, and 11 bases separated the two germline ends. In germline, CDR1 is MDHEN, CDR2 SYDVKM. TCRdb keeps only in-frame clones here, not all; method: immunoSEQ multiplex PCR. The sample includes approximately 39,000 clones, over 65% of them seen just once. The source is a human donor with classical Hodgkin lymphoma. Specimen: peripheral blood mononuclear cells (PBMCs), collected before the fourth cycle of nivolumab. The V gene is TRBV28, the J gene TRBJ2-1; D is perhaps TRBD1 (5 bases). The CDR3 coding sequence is TGTGCCAGCAGTTTTGAGGACACCCCCTACAATGAGCAGTTCTTC. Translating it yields CASSFEDTPYNEQFF.